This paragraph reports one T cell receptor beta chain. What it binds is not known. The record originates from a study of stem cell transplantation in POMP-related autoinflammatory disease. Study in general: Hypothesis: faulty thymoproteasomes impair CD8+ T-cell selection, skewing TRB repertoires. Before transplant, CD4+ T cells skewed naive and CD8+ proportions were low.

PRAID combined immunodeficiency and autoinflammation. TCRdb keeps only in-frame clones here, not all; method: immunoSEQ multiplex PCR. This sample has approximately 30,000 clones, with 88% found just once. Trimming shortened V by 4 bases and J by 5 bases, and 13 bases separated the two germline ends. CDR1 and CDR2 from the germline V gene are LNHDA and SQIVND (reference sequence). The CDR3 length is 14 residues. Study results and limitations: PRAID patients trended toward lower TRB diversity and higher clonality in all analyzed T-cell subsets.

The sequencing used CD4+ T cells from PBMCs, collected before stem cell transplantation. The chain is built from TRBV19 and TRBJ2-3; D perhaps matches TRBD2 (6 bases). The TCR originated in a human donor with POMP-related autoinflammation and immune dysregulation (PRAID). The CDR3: CASSSGTRRDTQYF. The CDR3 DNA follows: TGTGCCAGTAGTAGCGGGACCCGGAGAGATACGCAGTATTTT.